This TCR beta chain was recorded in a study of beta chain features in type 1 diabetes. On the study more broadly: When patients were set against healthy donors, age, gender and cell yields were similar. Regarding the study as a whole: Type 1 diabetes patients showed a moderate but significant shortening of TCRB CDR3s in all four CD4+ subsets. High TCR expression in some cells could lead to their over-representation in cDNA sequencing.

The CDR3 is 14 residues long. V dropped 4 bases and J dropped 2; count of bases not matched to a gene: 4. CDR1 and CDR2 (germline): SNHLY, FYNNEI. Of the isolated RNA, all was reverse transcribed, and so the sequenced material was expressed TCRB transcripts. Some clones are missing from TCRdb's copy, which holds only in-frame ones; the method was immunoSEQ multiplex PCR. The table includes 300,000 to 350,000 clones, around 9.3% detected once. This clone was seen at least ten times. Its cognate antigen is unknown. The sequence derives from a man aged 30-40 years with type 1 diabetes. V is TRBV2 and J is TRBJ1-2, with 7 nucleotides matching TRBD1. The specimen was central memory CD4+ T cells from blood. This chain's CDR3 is CASSGQGGNYGYTF. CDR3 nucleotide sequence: TGTGCCAGCAGTGGACAGGGCGGGAACTATGGCTACACCTTC.